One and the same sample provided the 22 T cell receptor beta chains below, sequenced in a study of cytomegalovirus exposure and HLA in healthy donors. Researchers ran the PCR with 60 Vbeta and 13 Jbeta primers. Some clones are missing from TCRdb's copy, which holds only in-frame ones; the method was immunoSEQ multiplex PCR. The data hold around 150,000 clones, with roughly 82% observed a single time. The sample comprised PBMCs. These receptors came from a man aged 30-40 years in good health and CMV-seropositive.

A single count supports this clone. The CDR3 nucleotides read TGCGCCAGCAGCACTCCAGGGGGTTGGGGCTACACCTTC. Protein: CASSTPGGWGYTF. The rearrangement uses TRBV4-1 and TRBJ1-2, with 7 bases fitting TRBD1. The CDR3 is 13 residues long. CDR1 and CDR2 (germline): MGHRA, YSYEKL. The J segment lost 8 bases and the V segment lost 5 bases, leaving 8 bases of the junction unmatched.

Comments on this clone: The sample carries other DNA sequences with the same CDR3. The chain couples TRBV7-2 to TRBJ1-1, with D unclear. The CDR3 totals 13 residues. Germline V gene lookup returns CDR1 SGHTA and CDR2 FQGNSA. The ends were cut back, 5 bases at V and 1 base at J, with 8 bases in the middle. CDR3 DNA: TGTGCCAGCAGCCTAGAGAGGAACACTGAAGCTTTCTTT. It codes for CASSLERNTEAFF.

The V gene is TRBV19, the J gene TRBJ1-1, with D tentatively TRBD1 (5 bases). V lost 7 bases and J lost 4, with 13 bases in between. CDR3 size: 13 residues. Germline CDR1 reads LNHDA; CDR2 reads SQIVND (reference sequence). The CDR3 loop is CASTLGGSTEAFF. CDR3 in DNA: TGTGCCAGTACCCTCGGGGGAAGCACTGAAGCTTTCTTT. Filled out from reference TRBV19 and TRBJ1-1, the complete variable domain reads DGGITQSPKYLFRKEGQNVTLSCEQNLNHDAMYWYRQDPGQGLRLIYYSQIVNDFQKGDIAEGYSVSREKKESFPLTVTSAQKNPTAFYLCASTLGGSTEAFFGQGTRLTVV.

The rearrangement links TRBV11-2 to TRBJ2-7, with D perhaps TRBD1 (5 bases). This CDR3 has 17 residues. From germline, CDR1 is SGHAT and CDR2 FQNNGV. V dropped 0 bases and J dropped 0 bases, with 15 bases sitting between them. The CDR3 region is CASSLDYRSLRSYEQYF. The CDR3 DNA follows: TGTGCCAGCAGCTTAGACTACAGGAGCCTACGCTCCTACGAGCAGTACTTC.

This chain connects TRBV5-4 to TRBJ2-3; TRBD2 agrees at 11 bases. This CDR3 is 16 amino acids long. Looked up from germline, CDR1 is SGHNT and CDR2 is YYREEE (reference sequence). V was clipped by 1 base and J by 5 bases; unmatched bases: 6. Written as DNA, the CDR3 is TGTGCCAGCAGCTTGAATCCGCTAGCGGGGGGAGATACGCAGTATTTT. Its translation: CASSLNPLAGGDTQYF.

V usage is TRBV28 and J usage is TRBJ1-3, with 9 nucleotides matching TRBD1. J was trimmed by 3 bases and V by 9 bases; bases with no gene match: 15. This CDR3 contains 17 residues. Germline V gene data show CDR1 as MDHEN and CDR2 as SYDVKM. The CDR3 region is CASTHGTGNLGGNTIYF. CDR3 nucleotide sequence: TGTGCCAGTACCCACGGGACAGGGAATCTTGGTGGAAACACCATATATTTT.

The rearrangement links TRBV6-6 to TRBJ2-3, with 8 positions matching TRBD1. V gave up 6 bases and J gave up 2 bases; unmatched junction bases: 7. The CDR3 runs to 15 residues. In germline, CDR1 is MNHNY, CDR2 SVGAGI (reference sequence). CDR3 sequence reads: CASSPGQVITDTQYF. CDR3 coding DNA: TGTGCCAGCAGCCCGGGACAGGTGATCACAGATACGCAGTATTTT.

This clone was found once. Here the CDR3 reads CASSPSPGTGSTEAFF. The CDR3 DNA sequence: TGTGCCAGCAGCCCGAGTCCCGGGACAGGATCCACTGAAGCTTTCTTT. The gene calls are TRBV7-6 and TRBJ1-1, with 8 bases fitting TRBD1. CDR1 and CDR2 from the germline V gene are SGHVS and FNYEAQ. The CDR3 sequence is 16 residues long. The junction had 12 bases not matched to a gene; V was cut back by 5 bases and J by 4 bases. Drawing the rest from reference TRBV7-6 and TRBJ1-1, the complete variable domain is GAGVSQSPRYKVTKRGQDVALRCDPISGHVSLYWYRQALGQGPEFLTYFNYEAQQDKSGLPNDRFSAERPEGSISTLTIQRTEQRDSAMYRCASSPSPGTGSTEAFFGQGTRLTVV.

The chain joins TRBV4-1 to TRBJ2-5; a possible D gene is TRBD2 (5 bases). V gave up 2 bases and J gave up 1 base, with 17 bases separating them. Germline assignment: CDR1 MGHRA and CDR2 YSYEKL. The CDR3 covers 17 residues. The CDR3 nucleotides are TGCGCCAGCAGCCAAAAACCCTCGGGGTGGAGCCAAGAGACCCAGTACTTC. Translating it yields CASSQKPSGWSQETQYF.

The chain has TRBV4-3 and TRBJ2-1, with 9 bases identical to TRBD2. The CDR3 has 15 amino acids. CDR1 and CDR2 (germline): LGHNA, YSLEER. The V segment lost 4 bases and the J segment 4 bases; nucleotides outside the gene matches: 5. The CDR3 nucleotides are TGCGCCAGCAGCCGCCGACTAGCGGATTACAATGAGCAGTTCTTC. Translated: CASSRRLADYNEQFF.

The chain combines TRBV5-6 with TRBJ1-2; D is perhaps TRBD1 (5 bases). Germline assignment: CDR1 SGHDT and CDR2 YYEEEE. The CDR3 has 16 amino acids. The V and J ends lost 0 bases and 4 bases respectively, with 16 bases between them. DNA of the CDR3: TGTGCCAGCAGCTTGGAAGCGGGGACTCAGGGCTATGGCTACACCTTC. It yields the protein CASSLEAGTQGYGYTF.

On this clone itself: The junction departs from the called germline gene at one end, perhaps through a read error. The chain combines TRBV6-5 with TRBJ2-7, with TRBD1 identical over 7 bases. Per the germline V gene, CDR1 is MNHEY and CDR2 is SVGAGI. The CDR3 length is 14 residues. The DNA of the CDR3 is TGTACCAGCAGGCTATCACAGGGGAGCTACGAGCAGTACTTC. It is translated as CTSRLSQGSYEQYF.

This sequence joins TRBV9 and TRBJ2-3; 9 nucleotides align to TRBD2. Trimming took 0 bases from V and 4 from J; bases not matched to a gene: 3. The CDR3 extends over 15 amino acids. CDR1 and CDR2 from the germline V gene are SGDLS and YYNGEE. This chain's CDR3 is CASSVEAGGADTQYF. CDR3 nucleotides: TGTGCCAGCAGCGTAGAAGCGGGGGGTGCAGATACGCAGTATTTT.

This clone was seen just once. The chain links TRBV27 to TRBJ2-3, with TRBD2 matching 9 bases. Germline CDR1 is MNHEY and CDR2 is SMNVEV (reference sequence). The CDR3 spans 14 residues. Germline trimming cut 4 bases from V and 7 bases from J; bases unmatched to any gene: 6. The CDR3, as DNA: TGTGCCAGCAGTTATGGGACTAGCCACAATACGCAGTATTTT. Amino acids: CASSYGTSHNTQYF.

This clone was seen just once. The CDR3 is CASSTQGAAGNTIYF. As DNA, the CDR3 is TGTGCCAGTAGTACACAGGGGGCGGCCGGAAACACCATATATTTT. The chain is built from TRBV19 and TRBJ1-3; 9 nucleotides match TRBD1. Germline V gene lookup returns CDR1 LNHDA and CDR2 SQIVND (reference sequence). Trimming at V came to 4 bases and at J to 4 bases, leaving 5 bases not matched to a gene. The CDR3 is 15 residues long.

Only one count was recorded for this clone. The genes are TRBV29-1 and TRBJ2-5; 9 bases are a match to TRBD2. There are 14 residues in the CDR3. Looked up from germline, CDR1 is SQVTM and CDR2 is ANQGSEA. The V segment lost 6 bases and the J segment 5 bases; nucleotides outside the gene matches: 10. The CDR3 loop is CSVGERGARETQYF. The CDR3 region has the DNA TGCAGCGTGGGGGAGCGGGGGGCCCGGGAGACCCAGTACTTC.

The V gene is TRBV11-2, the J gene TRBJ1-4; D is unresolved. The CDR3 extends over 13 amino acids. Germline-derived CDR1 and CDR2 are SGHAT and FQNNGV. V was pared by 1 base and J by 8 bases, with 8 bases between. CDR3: CASSLGAREKLFF. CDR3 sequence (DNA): TGTGCCAGCAGCTTAGGCGCCCGCGAAAAACTGTTTTTT.

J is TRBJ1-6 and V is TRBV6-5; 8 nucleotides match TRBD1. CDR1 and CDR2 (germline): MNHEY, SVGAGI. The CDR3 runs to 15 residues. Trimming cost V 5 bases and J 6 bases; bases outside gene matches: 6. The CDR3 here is CASSVQGAVNSPLHF. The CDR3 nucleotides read TGTGCCAGCAGTGTCCAGGGGGCCGTTAATTCACCCCTCCACTTT.

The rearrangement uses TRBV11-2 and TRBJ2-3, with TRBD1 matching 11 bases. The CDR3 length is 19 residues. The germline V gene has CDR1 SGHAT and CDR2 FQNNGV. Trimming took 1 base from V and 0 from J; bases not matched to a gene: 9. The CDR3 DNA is TGTGCCAGCAGCTTAGGTGTGGGACAGGGGGTCGGAAGCACAGATACGCAGTATTTT. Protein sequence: CASSLGVGQGVGSTDTQYF.

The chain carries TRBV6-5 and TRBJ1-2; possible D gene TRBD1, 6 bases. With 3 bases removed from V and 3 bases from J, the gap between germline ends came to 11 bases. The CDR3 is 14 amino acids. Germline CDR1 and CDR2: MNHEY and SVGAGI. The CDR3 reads CASSYGQGYYGYTF. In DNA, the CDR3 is TGTGCCAGCAGTTATGGGCAGGGGTACTATGGCTACACCTTC.

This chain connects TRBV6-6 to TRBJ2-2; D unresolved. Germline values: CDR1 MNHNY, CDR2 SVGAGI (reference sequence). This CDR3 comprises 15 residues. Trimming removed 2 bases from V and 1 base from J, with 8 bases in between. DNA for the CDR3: TGTGCCAGCAGTTACAGTGGCGGGAACACCGGGGAGCTGTTTTTT. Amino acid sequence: CASSYSGGNTGELFF.

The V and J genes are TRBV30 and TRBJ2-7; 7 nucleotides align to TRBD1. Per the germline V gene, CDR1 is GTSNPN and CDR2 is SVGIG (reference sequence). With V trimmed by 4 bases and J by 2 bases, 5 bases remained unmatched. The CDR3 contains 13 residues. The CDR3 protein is CAWTRDSPYEQYF. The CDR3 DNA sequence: TGTGCCTGGACCCGGGACAGTCCCTACGAGCAGTACTTC.